Below are 32 T cell receptor beta chains sequenced from a single sample in a study of early T cells in non-severe SARS-CoV-2 infection. TCRdb fed the 5' RACE reads into MiXCR, producing one record per CDR3 protein. The profile shows about 85,000 distinct CDR3 sequences, about 15% of them singletons. The sequencing sample was made of whole blood. The receptor set was obtained from an adult who was a healthcare worker with PCR-confirmed SARS-CoV-2 infection or an uninfected control (not recorded which).

Note on this clonotype: A clone one base away is much larger, so this may be a read error. The chain links TRBV19 to TRBJ2-2; 11 nucleotides align to TRBD2. The CDR3 sequence is 16 residues long. Per germline, CDR1 LNHDA and CDR2 SQIVND (reference sequence). CDR3 DNA sequence: TGTGCCAGTAGTAAGGTGACTAGCGGGAACAGCGGGGAGCTGATTTTT. Translated, it gives CASSKVTSGNSGELIF.

The chain carries TRBV7-3 and TRBJ2-3; perhaps TRBD2 as D (5 bases). Trimming stripped 5 bases from V and 6 bases from J, with 21 bases between. Germline V CDR1 and CDR2: SGHTA, FQGTGA. The CDR3 loop spans 16 amino acids. CDR3 sequence reads: CASSPSWGRRADTQYF. CDR3 bases: TGTGCCAGCAGCCCTTCTTGGGGAAGGCGGGCGGATACGCAGTATTTT.

There are many counts of this clonotype. This chain uses TRBV9 with TRBJ2-7, with 7 bases aligning to TRBD1. Per the germline V gene, CDR1 is SGDLS and CDR2 is YYNGEE. J was trimmed by 6 bases and V by 4 bases; bases with no gene match: 10. The CDR3 runs 14 residues. CDR3 in amino acids: CASSPFDRDGEQYF. Here the CDR3 DNA reads TGTGCCAGCAGCCCCTTCGACAGGGACGGCGAGCAGTACTTC. The variable domain in full, with the rest retrieved from reference TRBV9 and TRBJ2-7, is DSGVTQTPKHLITATGQRVTLRCSPRSGDLSVYWYQQSLDQGLQFLIQYYNGEERAKGNILERFSAQQFPDLHSELNLSSLELGDSALYFCASSPFDRDGEQYFGPGTRLTVT.

The table lists this clonotype with a few counts. CDR3 DNA sequence: TGTGCCAGCAGCCCGGGGTCTGGGGCCAACGTCCTGACTTTC. This translates into CASSPGSGANVLTF. The chain couples TRBV9 to TRBJ2-6; D may be TRBD2 (5 bases). Trimming removed 4 bases at V and 1 base at J, with 6 bases between. The CDR3 has 14 amino acids. Germline V lookup: CDR1 SGDLS, CDR2 YYNGEE.

This clonotype was counted ten times or more. This chain joins TRBV11-3 and TRBJ2-7, with 9 positions matching TRBD2. The CDR3 extends over 15 amino acids. The trim removed 1 base at V and 3 bases at J, leaving 4 bases unmatched. Germline-derived CDR1 and CDR2 are SGHNT and YENEEA. DNA for the CDR3: TGTGCCAGCAGCTTAGGGGGTAGCGGGAGCTACGAGCAGTACTTC. Residues: CASSLGGSGSYEQYF.

This clonotype was counted a few times. The CDR3 reads CSAKPGLAGGELFF. CDR3 nucleotide sequence: TGCAGTGCTAAACCGGGACTAGCAGGCGGGGAGCTGTTTTTT. The chain joins TRBV20-1 to TRBJ2-2; 9 bases align to TRBD2. Germline V lookup: CDR1 DFQATT, CDR2 SNEGSKA (reference sequence). V gave up 4 bases and J gave up 7 bases; unmatched junction bases: 7. This CDR3 is 14 amino acids long.

This chain connects TRBV20-1 to TRBJ2-3; D might be TRBD1 (6 bases). With 6 bases removed from V and 4 bases from J, the gap between germline ends came to 17 bases. Germline V gene sequence: CDR1 DFQATT, CDR2 SNEGSKA (reference sequence). The CDR3 contains 14 residues. CDR3 loop: CSAPPQGLPDTQYF. The CDR3 nucleotides read TGCAGTGCCCCCCCCCAGGGGCTACCAGATACGCAGTATTTT.

This chain connects TRBV27 to TRBJ2-7; D gene uncertain. V was clipped by 5 bases and J by 6 bases, with 8 bases between them. CDR3 length: 11 amino acids. Germline CDR1 and CDR2: MNHEY and SMNVEV (reference sequence). CDR3 nucleotides: TGTGCCAGCAGTAGCATCGGCGAGCAGTACTTC. This sequence encodes CASSSIGEQYF.

In its sample, this clonotype was seen a few times. This rearrangement joins TRBV9 to TRBJ2-7; D is undetermined. The CDR3 is 15 residues long. V was trimmed by 0 bases and J by 0 bases, leaving 10 bases between them. Germline loops: CDR1 SGDLS, CDR2 YYNGEE. Here the CDR3 reads CASSVEPHSSYEQYF. CDR3 DNA: TGTGCCAGCAGCGTAGAACCCCACAGCTCCTACGAGCAGTACTTC.

This clonotype was seen more than once but under ten times. The J gene is TRBJ1-1, the V gene TRBV7-9; 8 positions match TRBD1. Germline V gene sequence: CDR1 SEHNR, CDR2 FQNEAQ (reference sequence). J gave up 0 bases and V 7 bases, and 4 bases lay outside the gene matches. This CDR3 comprises 14 residues. The CDR3 nucleotides read TGTGCCAGCAAAAGACAGGGGATGAACACTGAAGCTTTCTTT. Its protein is CASKRQGMNTEAFF.

This clonotype appeared a few times. The chain couples TRBV5-1 to TRBJ2-3; 13 bases match TRBD2. The CDR3 consists of 18 residues. CDR1 and CDR2 (germline): SGHRS, YFSETQ. The ends lost 4 bases at V and 0 bases at J; junction bases unmatched: 8. The CDR3 is CASSGGLAGSHSTDTQYF. As DNA, the CDR3 is TGCGCCAGCAGCGGGGGACTAGCGGGATCCCATAGCACAGATACGCAGTATTTT.

This clonotype was detected a few times. The V gene is TRBV28, the J gene TRBJ2-7, with D tentatively TRBD1 (6 bases). This CDR3 has 15 amino acids. V was pared by 2 bases and J by 6 bases, with 17 bases between. Looked up from germline, CDR1 is MDHEN and CDR2 is SYDVKM. In DNA, the CDR3 is TGTGCCAGCAGTTTACTGTACAGGGATCGCGCCGAGCAGTACTTC. Its translation: CASSLLYRDRAEQYF.

The rearrangement uses TRBV10-2 and TRBJ2-7; TRBD1 matches 10 bases. Germline V gene sequence: CDR1 WSHSY, CDR2 SAAADI. The CDR3 has 14 amino acids. Trimming at V came to 6 bases and at J to 3 bases, leaving 5 bases not matched to a gene. CDR3 amino acids: CASSAGTGVYEQYF. The CDR3 DNA follows: TGCGCCAGCAGCGCCGGGACAGGGGTCTACGAGCAGTACTTC.

This clonotype appeared a few times. The chain employs TRBV15 and TRBJ2-3, with 12 bases identical to TRBD2. The CDR3 has 17 amino acids. Trimming took 0 bases from V and 5 from J; bases not matched to a gene: 6. CDR1 and CDR2 (germline): LNHNV, YYDKDF (reference sequence). The CDR3 DNA reads TGTGCCACCAGCAGAGACGCACTAGCGGGAGGCCTAGATACGCAGTATTTT. As protein: CATSRDALAGGLDTQYF.

The chain employs TRBV28 and TRBJ2-7; D remains ambiguous. The CDR3 consists of 14 residues. Looked up from germline, CDR1 is MDHEN and CDR2 is SYDVKM. V was shortened by 7 bases and J by 3 bases, with 16 bases between the two germline ends. The DNA for the CDR3 is TGTGCCAGCACCCCGGATACACCGATCTACGAGCAGTACTTC. This codes for CASTPDTPIYEQYF. The variable domain in full, completed from reference TRBV28 and TRBJ2-7, reads DVKVTQSSRYLVKRTGEKVFLECVQDMDHENMFWYRQDPGLGLRLIYFSYDVKMKEKGDIPEGYSVSREKKERFSLILESASTNQTSMYLCASTPDTPIYEQYFGPGTRLTVT.

This clonotype turned up a few times. The chain carries TRBV20-1 and TRBJ1-2, with D possibly being TRBD1 (5 bases). The length of the CDR3 is 15 residues. Germline lookup yields CDR1 DFQATT and CDR2 SNEGSKA (reference sequence). The V gene lost 1 base and the J gene lost 0 bases, with 12 bases spanning the gap. In nucleotides, the CDR3 is TGCAGTGCTAGAGTGAGGGACCTGACTAACTATGGCTACACCTTC. Its translation is CSARVRDLTNYGYTF.

V and J are TRBV7-2 and TRBJ1-4; D is possibly TRBD1 (6 bases). CDR1 and CDR2 from the germline V gene are SGHTA and FQGNSA. Trimming left V 1 base short and J 8 bases short, with 8 bases between. This CDR3 spans 13 amino acids. CDR3 residues: CASSLVGGEKLFF. CDR3 DNA sequence: TGTGCCAGCAGCTTAGTAGGGGGAGAAAAACTGTTTTTT.

V and J are TRBV20-1 and TRBJ2-7, with D unclear. Trimming stripped 3 bases from V and 2 bases from J, with 14 bases between. CDR3 size: 14 residues. Germline values: CDR1 DFQATT, CDR2 SNEGSKA (reference sequence). The CDR3 protein is CSASGQNPTYEQYF. The CDR3 DNA sequence: TGCAGTGCTAGTGGGCAGAATCCTACCTACGAGCAGTACTTC.

This clonotype was recorded at least ten times. V gene TRBV5-6 combines with J gene TRBJ2-7; maybe TRBD1 (6 bases). The germline V gene encodes CDR1 SGHDT and CDR2 YYEEEE. V was shortened by 2 bases and J by 3 bases, with 21 bases between the two germline ends. The CDR3 extends over 17 amino acids. The CDR3 sequence: CASSFEDGTSTIYEQYF. DNA of the CDR3: TGTGCCAGCAGCTTTGAGGACGGGACATCGACCATCTACGAGCAGTACTTC.

The chain recombines TRBV18 with TRBJ1-2, with a weak D call TRBD1 (5 bases). CDR3 size: 13 residues. V was shortened by 4 bases and J by 3 bases, with 9 bases between the two germline ends. CDR1 is KGHSH and CDR2 is LQKENI in the germline V gene. CDR3 nucleotides: TGTGCCAGCTCACATCCAGGGTACTATGGCTACACCTTC. It codes for CASSHPGYYGYTF.

This clonotype was picked up many times. V is TRBV6-5 and J is TRBJ2-1; tentatively, D is TRBD2 (6 bases). This CDR3 contains 14 residues. The germline V gene encodes CDR1 MNHEY and CDR2 SVGAGI. V lost 7 bases and J lost 1, with 11 bases in between. For the CDR3, the DNA is TGTGCCAGCACCGACCGGGAGTCCTACAATGAGCAGTTCTTC. Translation gives CASTDRESYNEQFF.

This clonotype has only a few counts. The rearrangement uses TRBV7-8 and TRBJ2-7, with D perhaps matching TRBD1 or TRBD2 (5 bases each). Germline V CDR1 and CDR2: SGHVS, FQNEAQ. With 5 bases removed from V and 2 bases from J, the gap between germline ends came to 19 bases. The CDR3 consists of 16 residues. CDR3 sequence (DNA): TGTGCCAGCAGCCTCCTTGGACGGGACCGCACCTACGAGCAGTACTTC. Its protein product is CASSLLGRDRTYEQYF.

V and J are TRBV20-1 and TRBJ2-1; D could derive from TRBD1 or TRBD2 (6 bases each). Germline V gene data show CDR1 as DFQATT and CDR2 as SNEGSKA (reference sequence). V lost 6 bases to trimming and J lost 3 bases, with 21 bases between them. The CDR3 totals 16 residues. The CDR3 DNA is TGCAGTGCGTCTCCCCGCCGGGGGCAGGGCTACAATGAGCAGTTCTTC. This codes for CSASPRRGQGYNEQFF.

This clonotype occurred a few times. CDR3 residues: CASSYKPPYSNQPQHF. The CDR3 nucleotides read TGTGCCAGCAGTTACAAACCGCCGTATAGCAATCAGCCCCAGCATTTT. The V and J genes are TRBV6-5 and TRBJ1-5; D not resolved. This CDR3 region has 16 residues. CDR1 is MNHEY, CDR2 SVGAGI, per germline. The ends were cut back, 2 bases at V and 0 bases at J, with 11 bases in the middle.

The chain is built from TRBV3-1 and TRBJ2-7, with 11 bases lining up with TRBD2. The germline V gene has CDR1 LGHDT and CDR2 YNNKEL (reference sequence). V lost 4 bases to trimming and J lost 2 bases; unmatched junction nucleotides: 4. The CDR3 has 15 amino acids. The CDR3 spells CASSRSGRAAYEQYF. In nucleotides, the CDR3 is TGTGCCAGCAGCCGTAGCGGGAGGGCCGCCTACGAGCAGTACTTC.

This clonotype was seen only a few times. The genes are TRBV29-1 and TRBJ2-1; 9 bases line up with TRBD1. The J segment lost 9 bases and the V segment lost 7 bases, leaving 10 bases of the junction unmatched. Germline V CDR1 and CDR2: SQVTM, ANQGSEA. The CDR3 totals 13 residues. For the CDR3, the DNA is TGCAGCGCGCCGGGACAGGGTGTGCGTGAGCAGTTCTTC. Translating gives CSAPGQGVREQFF.

In this sample, this clonotype turned up a few times. The gene calls are TRBV14 and TRBJ1-1, with TRBD1 as a possible D gene (5 bases). The germline V and J ends were trimmed by 7 bases and 1 base, with 16 bases remaining between them. The CDR3 is 15 residues long. From germline, CDR1 is SGHDN and CDR2 FVKESK. The CDR3 loop is CASTPGRGENTEAFF. In DNA form, the CDR3 reads TGTGCCAGCACCCCGGGGCGCGGAGAGAACACTGAAGCTTTCTTT. The full variable domain, its missing parts supplied by reference TRBV14 and TRBJ1-1, is EAGVTQFPSHSVIEKGQTVTLRCDPISGHDNLYWYRRVMGKEIKFLLHFVKESKQDESGMPNNRFLAERTGGTYSTLKVQPAELEDSGVYFCASTPGRGENTEAFFGQGTRLTVV.

This clonotype was recorded many times. The chain employs TRBV20-1 and TRBJ1-1; D unclear. V lost 2 bases and J 3 bases, leaving 7 bases between the germline ends. This CDR3 is built from 12 residues. In germline, CDR1 is DFQATT, CDR2 SNEGSKA (reference sequence). In nucleotides, the CDR3 is TGCAGTGCTAGATCGGGCTACACTGAAGCTTTCTTT. Protein sequence: CSARSGYTEAFF.

This clonotype was counted many times. The genes are TRBV2 and TRBJ2-3; D gene unclear. Trimming took 2 bases from V and 1 from J, leaving 7 bases between them. The CDR3 extends over 14 amino acids. The germline gives CDR1 SNHLY, CDR2 FYNNEI. The CDR3 protein is CASSELTRTDTQYF. DNA for the CDR3: TGTGCCAGCAGTGAACTAACGCGCACAGATACGCAGTATTTT. The complete variable domain, with remaining parts taken from reference TRBV2 and TRBJ2-3, reads EPEVTQTPSHQVTQMGQEVILRCVPISNHLYFYWYRQILGQKVEFLVSFYNNEISEKSEIFDDQFSVERPDGSNFTLKIRSTKLEDSAMYFCASSELTRTDTQYFGPGTRLTVL.

This clonotype was seen more than once but under ten times. The chain uses TRBV5-6 and TRBJ2-3; D is undetermined. Per the germline V gene, CDR1 is SGHDT and CDR2 is YYEEEE. CDR3 length: 16 residues. V was pared by 4 bases and J by 0 bases, with 15 bases between. CDR3 residues: CASSPQWGDSTDTQYF. The CDR3 nucleotides read TGTGCCAGCAGCCCCCAGTGGGGTGATAGCACAGATACGCAGTATTTT.

This chain connects TRBV7-8 to TRBJ2-7; D not resolved. Germline V gives CDR1 SGHVS, CDR2 FQNEAQ. Trimming removed 3 bases at V and 5 bases at J, with 5 bases between. The CDR3 runs 11 residues. The CDR3 DNA reads TGTGCCAGCAGCTTGGTAGACGAGCAGTACTTC. Translation: CASSLVDEQYF.

The chain combines TRBV3-1 with TRBJ2-1, with a possible D match to TRBD2 (5 bases). The germline CDR1 and CDR2 sequences are LGHDT and YNNKEL (reference sequence). The length of the CDR3 is 15 residues. The V gene lost 7 bases and the J gene lost 2 bases, with 15 bases spanning the gap. CDR3: CASTPYGGPYNEQFF. The CDR3 DNA follows: TGTGCCAGCACCCCTTACGGCGGGCCCTACAATGAGCAGTTCTTC.